This TCR beta chain was identified during a study of blood T cell repertoires in COVID-19. Study context: Samples of COVID-19 (acute and convalescent) were obtained from the United States, Italy and Spain.

Original handling: Reference gene primer amplification yielded estimated nucleated cell counts. Clones were sequenced by immunoSEQ multiplex PCR, and TCRdb holds only the in-frame ones, with some missing. For V, J and clone size, that table is used; D and trimming come from the DNA. In the table there are under 300,000 clones, 80% to 90% of which are singletons. Trimming cost V 2 bases and J 4 bases; bases outside gene matches: 4. Germline V gene data show CDR1 as MNHEY and CDR2 as SVGAGI. The CDR3 loop spans 16 amino acids. This clone was observed a few times. This clonotype originated in an older woman with acute or convalescent COVID-19. The chain uses TRBV6-5 and TRBJ1-6; TRBD1 agrees at 8 bases. Sequencing was done on a sample of peripheral blood. This CDR3 reads CASSYNRGTYNSPLHF. The CDR3 DNA reads as TGTGCCAGCAGTTACAACAGGGGGACATATAATTCACCCCTCCACTTT.